This T cell receptor beta chain was recorded in a study of B cell selection in AIRE deficiency. CDR3 length: 13 amino acids. Original processing notes: Conventional T cell pools: approximately 1x10^5 distinct patient, approximately 130,000 donor TCRbeta sequences. Profiled with immunoSEQ multiplex PCR; TCRdb holds only in-frame clones, not every one. V and J calls and clone size are those listed in that table; D and trimming were worked out from the DNA. The data show about 25,000 clones, about 95% seen once. The sorted conventional CD4 T cells were gated as CD4+CD127+. Healthy unrelated donors supplied the control samples. Study-level results: Of roughly 3,300 shared Treg TCRbeta sequences, 31.6% were healthy-donor-only and 9.3% patient-only. Around a third of healthy-donor shared Treg TCRbeta sequences appeared in patient Tconv cells.

About this clone: No antigen is known for it.

The chain employs TRBV21-1 and TRBJ1-5. TRBV21-1 is deemed a pseudogene. This TCR was recovered from a human donor in good health. The sequenced sample consisted of CD4+CD127+ conventional T cells sorted from PBMCs. The CDR3 loop is CASSTGPFQPQHF. DNA of the CDR3: TGTGCCAGCAGCACCGGGCCCTTTCAGCCCCAGCATTTT.